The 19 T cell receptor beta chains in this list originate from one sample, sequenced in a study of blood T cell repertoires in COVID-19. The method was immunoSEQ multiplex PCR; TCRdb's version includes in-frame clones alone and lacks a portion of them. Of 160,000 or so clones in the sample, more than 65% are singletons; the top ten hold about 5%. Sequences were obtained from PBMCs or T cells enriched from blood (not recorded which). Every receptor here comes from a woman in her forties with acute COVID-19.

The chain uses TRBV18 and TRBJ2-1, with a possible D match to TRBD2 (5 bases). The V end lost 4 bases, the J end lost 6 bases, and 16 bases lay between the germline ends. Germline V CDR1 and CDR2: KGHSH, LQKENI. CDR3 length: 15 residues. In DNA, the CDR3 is TGTGCCAGCTCACTCTCCGGGCTAGGGAGCAATGAGCAGTTCTTC. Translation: CASSLSGLGSNEQFF.

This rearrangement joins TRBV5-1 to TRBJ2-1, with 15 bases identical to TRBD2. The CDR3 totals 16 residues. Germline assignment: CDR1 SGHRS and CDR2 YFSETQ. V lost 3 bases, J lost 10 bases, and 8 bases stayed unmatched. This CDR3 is CASSSLPGLAGGEQFF. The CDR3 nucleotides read TGCGCCAGCAGCTCACTACCGGGACTAGCGGGAGGCGAGCAGTTCTTC.

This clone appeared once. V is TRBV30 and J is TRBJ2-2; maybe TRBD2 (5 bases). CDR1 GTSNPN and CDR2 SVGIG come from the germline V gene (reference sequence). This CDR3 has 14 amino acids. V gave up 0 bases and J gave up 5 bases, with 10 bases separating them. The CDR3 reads CAWSVARGTGELFF. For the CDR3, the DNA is TGTGCCTGGAGTGTAGCCCGAGGGACCGGGGAGCTGTTTTTT.

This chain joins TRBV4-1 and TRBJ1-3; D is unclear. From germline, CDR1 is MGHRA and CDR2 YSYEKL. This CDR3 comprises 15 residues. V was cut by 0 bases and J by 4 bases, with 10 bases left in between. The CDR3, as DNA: TGCGCCAGCAGCCAAGAAGGGAGGGCCGGAAACACCATATATTTT. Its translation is CASSQEGRAGNTIYF.

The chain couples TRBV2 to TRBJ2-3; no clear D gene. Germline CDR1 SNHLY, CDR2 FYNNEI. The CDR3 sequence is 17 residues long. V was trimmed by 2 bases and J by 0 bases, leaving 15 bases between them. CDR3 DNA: TGTGCCAGCAGTGAAAATCCTGACTCCCAAAGCACAGATACGCAGTATTTT. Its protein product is CASSENPDSQSTDTQYF.

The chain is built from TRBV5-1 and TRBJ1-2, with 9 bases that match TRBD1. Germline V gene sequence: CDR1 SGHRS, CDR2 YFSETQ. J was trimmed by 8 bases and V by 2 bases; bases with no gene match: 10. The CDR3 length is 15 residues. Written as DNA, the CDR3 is TGCGCCAGCAGCTTTGAATTGGGACAGGGAAGCGGCTACACCTTC. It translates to CASSFELGQGSGYTF.

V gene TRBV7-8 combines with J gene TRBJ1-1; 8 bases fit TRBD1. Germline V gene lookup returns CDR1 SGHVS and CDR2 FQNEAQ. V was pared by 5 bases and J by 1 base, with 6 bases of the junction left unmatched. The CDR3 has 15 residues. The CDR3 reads CASSTRQGTNTEAFF. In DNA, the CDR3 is TGTGCCAGCAGCACCAGACAGGGGACGAACACTGAAGCTTTCTTT.

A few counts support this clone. CDR3 coding DNA: TGCGCCAGCAGCTTGGGGCAGGTGAACAATGAGCAGTTCTTC. Translating it yields CASSLGQVNNEQFF. The rearrangement links TRBV5-1 to TRBJ2-1, with unresolved D. The CDR3 contains 14 residues. Germline values: CDR1 SGHRS, CDR2 YFSETQ. The V end lost 0 bases, the J end lost 5 bases, and 9 bases lay between the germline ends.

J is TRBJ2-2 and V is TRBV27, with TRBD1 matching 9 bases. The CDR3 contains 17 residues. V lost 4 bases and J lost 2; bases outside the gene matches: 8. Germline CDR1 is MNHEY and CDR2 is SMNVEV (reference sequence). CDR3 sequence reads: CASSSRNRGRNTGELFF. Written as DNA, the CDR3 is TGTGCCAGCAGTTCAAGAAACAGGGGGCGAAACACCGGGGAGCTGTTTTTT.

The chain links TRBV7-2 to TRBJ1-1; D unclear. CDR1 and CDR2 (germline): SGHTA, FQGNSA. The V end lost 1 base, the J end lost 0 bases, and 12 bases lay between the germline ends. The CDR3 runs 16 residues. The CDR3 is CASSLVDYRLNTEAFF. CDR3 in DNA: TGTGCCAGCAGCTTAGTAGACTACAGATTGAACACTGAAGCTTTCTTT.

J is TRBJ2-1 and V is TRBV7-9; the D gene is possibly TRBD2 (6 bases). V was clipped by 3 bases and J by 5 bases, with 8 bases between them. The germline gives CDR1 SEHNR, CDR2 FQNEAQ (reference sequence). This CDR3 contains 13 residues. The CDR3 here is CASSFGLHNEQFF. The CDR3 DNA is TGTGCCAGCAGCTTTGGACTACACAATGAGCAGTTCTTC.

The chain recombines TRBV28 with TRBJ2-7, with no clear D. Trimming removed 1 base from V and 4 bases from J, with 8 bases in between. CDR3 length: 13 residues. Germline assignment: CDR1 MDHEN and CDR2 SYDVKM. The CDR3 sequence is CASSLSAQYEQYV. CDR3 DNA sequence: TGTGCCAGCAGTTTATCGGCACAGTACGAGCAGTACGTC.

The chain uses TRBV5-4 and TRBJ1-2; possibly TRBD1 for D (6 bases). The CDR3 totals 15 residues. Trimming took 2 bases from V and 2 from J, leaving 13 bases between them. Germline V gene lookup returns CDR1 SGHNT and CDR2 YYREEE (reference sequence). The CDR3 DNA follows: TGTGCCAGCAGCTTACGGACAGAGGACAACTATGGCTACACCTTC. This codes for CASSLRTEDNYGYTF.

CDR3 residues: CASSRSSGSSTDTQYF. CDR3 in DNA: TGTGCCAGCAGCCGTAGCAGCGGGAGTTCCACAGATACGCAGTATTTT. This sequence joins TRBV3-1 (or the pseudogene TRBV3-2) and TRBJ2-3; 8 bases map to TRBD2. The CDR3 covers 16 residues. With 4 bases clipped from V and 2 bases from J, the junction kept 8 bases outside the gene matches. Germline V gene data show CDR1 as LGHDT and CDR2 as YNNKEL (reference sequence).

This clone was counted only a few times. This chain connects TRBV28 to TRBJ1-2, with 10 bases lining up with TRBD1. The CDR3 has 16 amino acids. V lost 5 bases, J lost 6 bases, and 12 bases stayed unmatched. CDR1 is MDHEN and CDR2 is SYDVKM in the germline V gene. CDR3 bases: TGTGCCAGCAGTAGTCCCGGGACAGGGGTTTTTCATGGCTACACCTTC. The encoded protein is CASSSPGTGVFHGYTF.

The CDR3, as DNA: TGCAGCGGATGCAGGGACTTAAACACTGAAGCTTTCTTT. This sequence encodes CSGCRDLNTEAFF. J is TRBJ1-1 and V is TRBV29-1; possible D gene TRBD1, 5 bases. V was shortened by 7 bases and J by 2 bases, with 14 bases between the two germline ends. CDR3 length: 13 residues. The germline V gene has CDR1 SQVTM and CDR2 ANQGSEA.

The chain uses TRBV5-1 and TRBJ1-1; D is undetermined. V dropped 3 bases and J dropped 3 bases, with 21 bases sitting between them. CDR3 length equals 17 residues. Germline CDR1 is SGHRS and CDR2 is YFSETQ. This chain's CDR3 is CASSSAPAAKRDTEAFF. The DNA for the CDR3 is TGCGCCAGCAGCTCTGCCCCCGCCGCGAAGAGGGACACTGAAGCTTTCTTT.

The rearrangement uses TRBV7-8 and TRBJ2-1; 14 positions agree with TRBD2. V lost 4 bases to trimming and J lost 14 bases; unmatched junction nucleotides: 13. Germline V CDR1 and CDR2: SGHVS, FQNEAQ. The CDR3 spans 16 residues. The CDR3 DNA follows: TGTGCCAGCAGCTCGACCTCGGGACTAGCGGGAGAAGCCAAGTTCTTC. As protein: CASSSTSGLAGEAKFF.

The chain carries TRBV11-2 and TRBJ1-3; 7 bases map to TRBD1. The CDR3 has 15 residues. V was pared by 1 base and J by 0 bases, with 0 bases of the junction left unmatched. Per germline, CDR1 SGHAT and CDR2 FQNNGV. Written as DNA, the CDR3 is TGTGCCAGCAGCTTAGGGACAGGCTCTGGAAACACCATATATTTT. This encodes CASSLGTGSGNTIYF.